The present T cell receptor beta chain was sequenced within a study of T cell clonality in common variable immunodeficiency. The V and J ends lost 6 bases and 4 bases, in that order; junction bases with no gene match: 11. CDR3 length: 15 residues. Germline V gene lookup returns CDR1 DFQATT and CDR2 SNEGSKA (reference sequence). This clone was seen more than once but under ten times. From the germline J gene comes the end of the CDR3, since the read stops 3 residues before it. Measured with immunoSEQ multiplex PCR; TCRdb has only the in-frame clones, and not every one. Observed in the sample are approximately 56,000 clones, none of them singletons.

Sequenced: peripheral blood mononuclear cells. The gene calls are TRBV20-1 and TRBJ2-1; TRBD1 agrees at 8 bases. The source is a person aged 18 to 75 in good health. CDR3 bases read: TGCAGTGCCCCACGACAGGGGCTTAGGTACAATGAG. Translation gives CSAPRQGLRYNE. In full, the CDR3 is CSAPRQGLRYNEQFF.